The rows below give T cell receptor beta chains drawn from one sample of a study of blood T cell repertoires in COVID-19. TCRdb's table, derived via immunoSEQ multiplex PCR, lists solely in-frame clones and lacks some. The table includes about 110,000 clones, roughly 84% detected once. The sample consisted of peripheral blood. Every receptor here comes from a human donor in a cohort sampled during active COVID-19. Each CDR3 is given with its conserved first and last residue. The D gene is left open where the match is weak. Clone size appears in some rows only: once, few, many, or a class for an expanded clone.

>TRBV27|NA|TRBD1|TRBJ1-1
CASSLWGQGAVNTEAFF
TGTGCCAGCAGTTTATGGGGTCAGGGGGCGGTCAACACTGAAGCTTTCTTT
>TRBV6-5|NA|NA|TRBJ2-1
CASGQPLRGNEQFF
TGTGCCAGCGGACAGCCATTAAGGGGCAATGAGCAGTTCTTC
>TRBV5-1|NA|TRBD2|TRBJ2-7
CASSSPERGADEQYF
TGCGCCAGCAGCTCACCCGAGCGGGGGGCGGACGAGCAGTACTTC
>TRBV6-2/TRBV6-3|NA|NA|TRBJ1-5
CASSHRAGRTISNQPQHF
TGTGCCAGCAGTCATAGGGCAGGGAGGACCATAAGCAATCAGCCCCAGCATTTT
>TRBV5-1|once|TRBD1|TRBJ2-3
CASSSKRDRPDTQYF
TGCGCCAGCAGCTCCAAACGGGACAGGCCAGATACGCAGTATTTT
>TRBV29-1|NA|NA|TRBJ2-1
CSARAGPSSYNEQFF
TGCAGCGCCCGAGCTGGGCCGAGCTCCTACAATGAGCAGTTCTTC
>TRBV2|NA|TRBD1|TRBJ1-2
CASLGQGYYGYTF
TGTGCCAGCCTGGGACAGGGCTACTATGGCTACACCTTC
>TRBV11-2|few|TRBD2|TRBJ2-2
CASSFTLAGAGELFF
TGTGCCAGCAGCTTTACTTTAGCGGGAGCCGGGGAGCTGTTTTTT
>TRBV18|NA|NA|TRBJ1-5
CASSPPEYSGSYSNQPQHF
TGTGCCAGCTCACCACCCGAATACTCCGGTTCGTATAGCAATCAGCCCCAGCATTTT
>TRBV5-1|NA|NA|TRBJ1-2
CASSFRQGGSAENGYTF
TGCGCCAGCAGCTTTCGTCAGGGAGGATCTGCGGAGAATGGCTACACCTTC
>TRBV5-6|NA|TRBD1|TRBJ2-4
CASSLVGTGESGQNIQYF
TGTGCCAGCAGCTTGGTCGGGACAGGGGAATCGGGGCAAAACATTCAGTACTTC
>TRBV5-1|NA|TRBD2|TRBJ2-3
CASSPGLAGGRYPTDTQYF
TGCGCCAGCAGCCCCGGACTAGCGGGGGGTCGTTACCCCACAGATACGCAGTATTTT
>TRBV28|NA|NA|TRBJ2-5
CASPPDIPRVWETQYF
TGTGCCAGCCCCCCGGACATACCTCGCGTATGGGAGACCCAGTACTTC
>TRBV7-8|once|TRBD1|TRBJ1-6
CASGFRGDGSPLHF
TGTGCCAGCGGATTCAGGGGGGACGGATCACCCCTCCACTTT
>TRBV6-6|NA|NA|TRBJ2-5
CASSYSGDQETQYF
TGTGCCAGCAGTTACTCCGGGGACCAAGAGACCCAGTACTTC